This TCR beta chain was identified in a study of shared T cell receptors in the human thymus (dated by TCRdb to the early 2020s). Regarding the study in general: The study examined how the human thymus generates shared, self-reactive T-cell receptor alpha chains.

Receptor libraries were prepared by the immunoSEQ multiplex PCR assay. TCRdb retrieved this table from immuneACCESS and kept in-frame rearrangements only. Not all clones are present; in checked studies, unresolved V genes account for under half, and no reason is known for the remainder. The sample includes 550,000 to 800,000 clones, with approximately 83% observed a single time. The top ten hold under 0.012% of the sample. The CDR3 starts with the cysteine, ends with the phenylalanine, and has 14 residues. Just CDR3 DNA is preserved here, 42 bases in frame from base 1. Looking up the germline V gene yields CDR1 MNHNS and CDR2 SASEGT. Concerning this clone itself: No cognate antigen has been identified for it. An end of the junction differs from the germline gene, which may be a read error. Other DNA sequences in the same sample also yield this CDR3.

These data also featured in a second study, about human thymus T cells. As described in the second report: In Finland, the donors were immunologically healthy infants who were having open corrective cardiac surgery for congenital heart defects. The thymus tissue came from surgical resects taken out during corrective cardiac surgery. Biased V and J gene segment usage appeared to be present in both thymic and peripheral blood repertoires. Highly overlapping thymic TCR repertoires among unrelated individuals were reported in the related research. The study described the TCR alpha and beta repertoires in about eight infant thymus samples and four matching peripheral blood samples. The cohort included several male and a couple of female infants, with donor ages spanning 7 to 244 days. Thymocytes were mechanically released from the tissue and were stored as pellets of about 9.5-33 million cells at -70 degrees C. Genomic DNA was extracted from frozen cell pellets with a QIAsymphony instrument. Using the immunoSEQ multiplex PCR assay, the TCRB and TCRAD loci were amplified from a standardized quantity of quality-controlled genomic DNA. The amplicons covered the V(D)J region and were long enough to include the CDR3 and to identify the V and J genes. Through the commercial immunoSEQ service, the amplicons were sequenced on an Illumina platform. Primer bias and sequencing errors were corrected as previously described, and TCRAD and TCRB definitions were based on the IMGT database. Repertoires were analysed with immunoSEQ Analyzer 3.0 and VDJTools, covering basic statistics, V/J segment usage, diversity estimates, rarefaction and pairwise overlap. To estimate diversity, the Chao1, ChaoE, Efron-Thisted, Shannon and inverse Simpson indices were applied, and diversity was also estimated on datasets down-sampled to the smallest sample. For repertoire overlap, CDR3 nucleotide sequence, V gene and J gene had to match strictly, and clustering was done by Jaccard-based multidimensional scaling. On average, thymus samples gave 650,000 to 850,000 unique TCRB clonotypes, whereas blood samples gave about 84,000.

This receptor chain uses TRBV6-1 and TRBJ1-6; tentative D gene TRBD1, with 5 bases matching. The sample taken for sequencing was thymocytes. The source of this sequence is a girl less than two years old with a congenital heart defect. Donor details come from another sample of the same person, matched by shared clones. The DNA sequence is TGTGCCAGCAGTGAAGACAGGCACAATTCCCCCCTCCACTTT. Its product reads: CASSEDRHNSPLHF.